A selection of T cell receptor beta chains follows, all from one sample in a study of chemoradiotherapy in HPV16-positive cancers. Produced via immunoSEQ multiplex PCR; TCRdb's table is partial and in-frame only. The top ten hold roughly 22% of the sample, which has around 2,100 clones, approximately 84% seen once. The sample in question was tumor tissue, obtained from a patient who underwent chemoradiotherapy. All receptors come from a human donor with HPV-associated anogenital cancer. The CDR3 runs from the conserved cysteine through the conserved F or W. Each record gives: CDR3 length, J gene, V gene, clone size, D gene, CDR3 protein, CDR3 DNA. A D gene is named only where the DNA matches it firmly. Clone size is not always given. Where it is, it says once, few, many or a class for expanded clones.

len: 13; j_gene: TRBJ1-2; v_gene: TRBV9; abundance: -; d_gene: -; CDR3aa: CASSQPTGSGYTF; CDR3nt: TGTGCCAGCAGTCAACCCACAGGGTCTGGCTACACCTTC
len: 13; j_gene: TRBJ2-2; v_gene: TRBV7-2; abundance: -; d_gene: -; CDR3aa: CASSLGLAGELFF; CDR3nt: TGTGCCAGCAGCTTAGGACTAGCCGGGGAGCTGTTTTTT
len: 16; j_gene: TRBJ1-2; v_gene: TRBV4-1; abundance: few; d_gene: TRBD1; CDR3aa: CASSQDRDRGNYGYTF; CDR3nt: TGCGCCAGCAGCCAAGACCGGGACAGGGGTAACTATGGCTACACCTTC
len: 15; j_gene: TRBJ1-2; v_gene: TRBV27; abundance: once; d_gene: -; CDR3aa: CASRSFGTDTHGYTF; CDR3nt: TGTGCCAGCAGGTCCTTCGGGACGGACACACATGGCTACACCTTC
len: 17; j_gene: TRBJ2-1; v_gene: TRBV19; abundance: -; d_gene: TRBD2; CDR3aa: CASSMGGSGGFYNEQFF; CDR3nt: TGTGCCAGTAGTATGGGCGGTAGCGGGGGGTTTTACAATGAGCAGTTCTTC
len: 13; j_gene: TRBJ2-3; v_gene: TRBV25-1; abundance: -; d_gene: -; CDR3aa: CASVPSGADTQYF; CDR3nt: TGTGCCAGCGTCCCCAGCGGAGCAGATACGCAGTATTTT
len: 16; j_gene: TRBJ2-3; v_gene: TRBV27; abundance: -; d_gene: TRBD2; CDR3aa: CASGRAAGGSTDTQYF; CDR3nt: TGTGCCAGCGGAAGGGCAGCGGGGGGTAGCACAGATACGCAGTATTTT
len: 12; j_gene: TRBJ1-2; v_gene: TRBV6-1; abundance: -; d_gene: -; CDR3aa: CASSPFNYGYTF; CDR3nt: TGTGCCAGCAGTCCTTTTAACTATGGCTACACCTTC
len: 16; j_gene: TRBJ2-5; v_gene: TRBV7-9; abundance: -; d_gene: -; CDR3aa: CAGSSPPDVWEETQYF; CDR3nt: TGTGCCGGCAGCTCACCGCCCGACGTCTGGGAAGAGACCCAGTACTTC
len: 14; j_gene: TRBJ2-1; v_gene: TRBV29-1; abundance: -; d_gene: -; CDR3aa: CSVIGGDSYNEQFF; CDR3nt: TGCAGCGTTATAGGGGGGGACTCCTACAATGAGCAGTTCTTC
len: 16; j_gene: TRBJ2-3; v_gene: TRBV19; abundance: -; d_gene: TRBD2; CDR3aa: CASSIELAGSTDTQYF; CDR3nt: TGTGCCAGTAGTATAGAACTAGCGGGGAGCACAGATACGCAGTATTTT
len: 16; j_gene: TRBJ2-1; v_gene: TRBV28; abundance: -; d_gene: TRBD2; CDR3aa: CASSLPGLAVYNEQFF; CDR3nt: TGTGCCAGCAGTTTGCCGGGACTAGCCGTCTACAATGAGCAGTTCTTC
len: 13; j_gene: TRBJ2-7; v_gene: TRBV7-9; abundance: large; d_gene: -; CDR3aa: CASEKGLSYEQYF; CDR3nt: TGTGCCAGCGAGAAAGGACTGTCCTACGAGCAGTACTTC
len: 12; j_gene: TRBJ1-2; v_gene: TRBV21-1; abundance: -; d_gene: -; CDR3aa: CATRQERYGYTF; CDR3nt: TGTGCCACCCGACAGGAGCGCTATGGCTACACCTTC
len: 15; j_gene: TRBJ2-3; v_gene: TRBV5-5; abundance: -; d_gene: -; CDR3aa: CASSLEQGWTDTQYF; CDR3nt: TGTGCCAGCAGCTTGGAACAGGGTTGGACAGATACGCAGTATTTT
len: 13; j_gene: TRBJ2-7; v_gene: TRBV15; abundance: once; d_gene: -; CDR3aa: CATSRQGTYEQYF; CDR3nt: TGTGCCACCAGCAGACAGGGAACTTACGAGCAGTACTTC
len: 12; j_gene: TRBJ1-3; v_gene: TRBV2; abundance: -; d_gene: -; CDR3aa: CAFEEQSNTIYF; CDR3nt: TGTGCCTTTGAGGAACAATCAAACACCATATATTTT
len: 16; j_gene: TRBJ1-2; v_gene: TRBV28; abundance: once; d_gene: -; CDR3aa: CASSFLDSRVNYGYTF; CDR3nt: TGTGCCAGCAGTTTTCTGGACAGTCGAGTTAACTATGGCTACACCTTC
len: 16; j_gene: TRBJ2-3; v_gene: TRBV6-1; abundance: few; d_gene: TRBD2; CDR3aa: CASSEGISGITDTQYF; CDR3nt: TGTGCCAGCAGTGAAGGGATTAGCGGGATCACAGATACGCAGTATTTT
len: 13; j_gene: TRBJ1-2; v_gene: TRBV5-6; abundance: -; d_gene: -; CDR3aa: CASSLQAGDGYTF; CDR3nt: TGTGCCAGCAGCTTGCAGGCAGGGGATGGCTACACCTTC
len: 16; j_gene: TRBJ1-3; v_gene: TRBV19; abundance: once; d_gene: -; CDR3aa: CASSPHAGLAGNTIYF; CDR3nt: TGTGCCAGTAGTCCGCACGCAGGGCTAGCTGGAAACACCATATATTTT
len: 15; j_gene: TRBJ1-2; v_gene: TRBV11-2; abundance: -; d_gene: TRBD1; CDR3aa: CASSLLTGMDYGYTF; CDR3nt: TGTGCCAGCAGCCTACTGACAGGGATGGACTATGGCTACACCTTC
len: 13; j_gene: TRBJ1-5; v_gene: TRBV4-1; abundance: -; d_gene: -; CDR3aa: CASSLNRDQPQHF; CDR3nt: TGCGCCAGCAGCCTAAACAGGGATCAGCCCCAGCATTTT
len: 13; j_gene: TRBJ2-3; v_gene: TRBV19; abundance: once; d_gene: -; CDR3aa: CASSFWDTDTQYF; CDR3nt: TGTGCCAGTAGTTTCTGGGACACAGATACGCAGTATTTT
len: 15; j_gene: TRBJ1-2; v_gene: TRBV28; abundance: -; d_gene: -; CDR3aa: CASSFYTDFNYGYTF; CDR3nt: TGTGCCAGCAGTTTTTATACAGACTTCAACTATGGCTACACCTTC
len: 14; j_gene: TRBJ2-1; v_gene: TRBV10-2; abundance: -; d_gene: TRBD2; CDR3aa: CASAPGTSGGEQFF; CDR3nt: TGCGCCAGCGCCCCGGGGACTAGCGGGGGTGAGCAGTTCTTC
len: 15; j_gene: TRBJ1-3; v_gene: TRBV19; abundance: -; d_gene: -; CDR3aa: CASIPRSLSGNTIYF; CDR3nt: TGTGCCAGTATCCCCCGCAGTCTCTCTGGAAACACCATATATTTT
len: 14; j_gene: TRBJ1-5; v_gene: TRBV27; abundance: -; d_gene: -; CDR3aa: CASSVDRSNQPQHF; CDR3nt: TGTGCCAGCAGTGTGGACAGAAGCAATCAGCCCCAGCATTTT
len: 13; j_gene: TRBJ2-5; v_gene: TRBV11-2; abundance: -; d_gene: -; CDR3aa: CASSPGLPETQYF; CDR3nt: TGTGCCAGCAGCCCTGGACTCCCGGAGACCCAGTACTTC
len: 15; j_gene: TRBJ1-4; v_gene: TRBV10-3; abundance: -; d_gene: -; CDR3aa: CAISDLGGDNEKLFF; CDR3nt: TGTGCCATCAGCGACCTCGGGGGGGATAATGAAAAACTGTTTTTT
len: 20; j_gene: TRBJ2-3; v_gene: TRBV21-1; abundance: -; d_gene: -; CDR3aa: CASSKGTSGRSVSSTDTQYF; CDR3nt: TGTGCCAGCAGCAAGGGGACTAGCGGGAGATCCGTTAGCAGCACAGATACGCAGTATTTT
len: 11; j_gene: TRBJ1-2; v_gene: TRBV7-9; abundance: -; d_gene: -; CDR3aa: CASSRNYGYTF; CDR3nt: TGTGCCAGCAGTAGGAACTATGGCTACACCTTC
len: 13; j_gene: TRBJ2-1; v_gene: TRBV7-9; abundance: -; d_gene: TRBD1; CDR3aa: CASSGQGINEQFF; CDR3nt: TGTGCCAGCTCAGGACAGGGGATTAATGAGCAGTTCTTC
len: 15; j_gene: TRBJ2-3; v_gene: TRBV28; abundance: few; d_gene: -; CDR3aa: CASSFGVRSTDTQYF; CDR3nt: TGTGCCAGCAGTTTTGGGGTTAGAAGCACAGATACGCAGTATTTT
len: 15; j_gene: TRBJ2-5; v_gene: TRBV18; abundance: -; d_gene: TRBD2; CDR3aa: CASSPPSGGEETQYF; CDR3nt: TGTGCCAGCTCACCACCTAGCGGGGGAGAAGAGACCCAGTACTTC
len: 14; j_gene: TRBJ2-7; v_gene: TRBV28; abundance: -; d_gene: TRBD1; CDR3aa: CASSETGAVREQYF; CDR3nt: TGTGCCAGCAGTGAGACAGGGGCCGTGCGCGAGCAGTACTTC
len: 10; j_gene: TRBJ2-7; v_gene: TRBV2; abundance: few; d_gene: -; CDR3aa: CASGTFEQYF; CDR3nt: TGTGCCAGCGGGACTTTTGAGCAGTACTTC
len: 13; j_gene: TRBJ2-7; v_gene: TRBV10-3; abundance: -; d_gene: TRBD1; CDR3aa: CAISEDRDYEQYF; CDR3nt: TGTGCCATCAGTGAAGACAGGGACTACGAGCAGTACTTC
len: 16; j_gene: TRBJ2-1; v_gene: TRBV28; abundance: -; d_gene: TRBD2; CDR3aa: CASSIFRTSVVDEQFF; CDR3nt: TGTGCCAGCAGTATTTTTCGGACTAGCGTGGTTGATGAGCAGTTCTTC
len: 15; j_gene: TRBJ2-7; v_gene: TRBV15; abundance: -; d_gene: TRBD1; CDR3aa: CATSRVDRGSYEQYF; CDR3nt: TGTGCCACCAGCAGGGTAGACAGGGGCTCCTACGAGCAGTACTTC
len: 16; j_gene: TRBJ1-1; v_gene: TRBV4-1; abundance: once; d_gene: TRBD1; CDR3aa: CASNRGGTGTYTEAFF; CDR3nt: TGCGCCAGCAACCGGGGCGGGACAGGGACCTACACTGAAGCCTTCTTT
len: 17; j_gene: TRBJ2-3; v_gene: TRBV5-1; abundance: -; d_gene: -; CDR3aa: CASSPPARLASTDTQYF; CDR3nt: TGCGCCAGCAGCCCTCCAGCCCGGCTAGCGTCGACAGATACGCAGTATTTT
len: 18; j_gene: TRBJ2-3; v_gene: TRBV28; abundance: -; d_gene: TRBD2; CDR3aa: CASSFWAGGKGDTDTQYF; CDR3nt: TGTGCCAGCAGTTTTTGGGCGGGGGGGAAGGGGGACACAGATACGCAGTATTTT
len: 12; j_gene: TRBJ2-1; v_gene: TRBV5-5; abundance: -; d_gene: -; CDR3aa: CASSLSGFEQFF; CDR3nt: TGTGCCAGCAGCCTATCCGGGTTCGAGCAGTTCTTC
len: 15; j_gene: TRBJ1-2; v_gene: TRBV5-4; abundance: -; d_gene: TRBD1; CDR3aa: CASSRSGQGVGGYIF; CDR3nt: TGTGCCAGCAGCCGCTCGGGACAGGGGGTAGGTGGCTACATCTTC
len: 11; j_gene: TRBJ2-5; v_gene: TRBV5-4; abundance: -; d_gene: -; CDR3aa: CASSSVGEQYF; CDR3nt: TGTGCCAGCAGCTCTGTGGGTGAGCAGTACTTC
len: 17; j_gene: TRBJ2-7; v_gene: TRBV5-5; abundance: -; d_gene: TRBD2; CDR3aa: CASSLYLGLAGVAEQYF; CDR3nt: TGTGCCAGCAGCCTCTACCTTGGACTAGCGGGAGTTGCCGAGCAGTACTTC
len: 17; j_gene: TRBJ1-3; v_gene: TRBV11-3; abundance: -; d_gene: -; CDR3aa: CASSSQTAASSGNTIYF; CDR3nt: TGTGCCAGCAGCTCGCAGACAGCTGCCTCCTCTGGAAACACCATATATTTT
len: 13; j_gene: TRBJ2-5; v_gene: TRBV14; abundance: once; d_gene: -; CDR3aa: CASSPDVSKTQYF; CDR3nt: TGTGCCAGCAGTCCTGACGTATCGAAGACCCAGTACTTC
len: 14; j_gene: TRBJ1-1; v_gene: TRBV5-1; abundance: -; d_gene: TRBD1; CDR3aa: CASSIRGPSTEAFF; CDR3nt: TGCGCCAGCAGCATCAGGGGGCCCAGCACTGAAGCTTTCTTT
len: 15; j_gene: TRBJ2-7; v_gene: TRBV11-2; abundance: -; d_gene: -; CDR3aa: CASSLDAGGHYEQYF; CDR3nt: TGTGCCAGCAGCTTAGATGCAGGTGGCCACTACGAGCAGTACTTC
len: 18; j_gene: TRBJ2-1; v_gene: TRBV30; abundance: -; d_gene: TRBD2; CDR3aa: CAWSSPLLAGGHYNEQFF; CDR3nt: TGTGCCTGGAGTTCCCCTTTGCTAGCGGGGGGGCACTACAATGAGCAGTTCTTC
len: 13; j_gene: TRBJ1-2; v_gene: TRBV5-1; abundance: -; d_gene: -; CDR3aa: CASSTDLPYGYTF; CDR3nt: TGCGCCAGCAGCACAGATCTCCCCTATGGCTACACCTTC
len: 16; j_gene: TRBJ1-2; v_gene: TRBV6-4; abundance: -; d_gene: -; CDR3aa: CASSDKSPPAGYGYTF; CDR3nt: TGTGCCAGCAGTGACAAGTCGCCACCGGCCGGCTATGGCTACACCTTC
len: 13; j_gene: TRBJ1-2; v_gene: TRBV5-1; abundance: -; d_gene: -; CDR3aa: CASSLDGNYGYTF; CDR3nt: TGCGCCAGCAGCTTGGACGGTAACTATGGCTACACCTTC
len: 17; j_gene: TRBJ1-5; v_gene: TRBV19; abundance: -; d_gene: -; CDR3aa: CASSIGDRLYSNQPQHF; CDR3nt: TGTGCCAGTAGTATCGGGGATCGCCTCTATAGCAATCAGCCCCAGCATTTT
len: 15; j_gene: TRBJ1-4; v_gene: TRBV7-9; abundance: -; d_gene: TRBD1; CDR3aa: CASSSQYRGNEKLFF; CDR3nt: TGTGCCAGCAGCTCCCAGTACAGGGGAAATGAAAAACTGTTTTTT